This entry lists 5 T cell receptor beta chains sequenced from one sample in a study of blood T cell repertoires in COVID-19. The table came from immunoSEQ multiplex PCR; TCRdb's copy has only in-frame clones and leaves some out. The table shows roughly 40,000 clones, with around nine tenths occurring only once. What was sequenced was peripheral blood. All receptors derive from a man aged 45-65 years with active COVID-19.

Only one count was recorded for this clone. V usage is TRBV30 and J usage is TRBJ1-4; TRBD1 matches at 12 bases. J lost 3 bases, V lost 4 bases, and 6 bases had no gene match. Per the germline V gene, CDR1 is GTSNPN and CDR2 is SVGIG (reference sequence). CDR3 size: 16 residues. CDR3 sequence reads: CAWTPGQGASNEKLFF. Written as DNA, the CDR3 is TGTGCCTGGACCCCGGGACAGGGGGCTTCTAATGAAAAACTGTTTTTT. Drawing the rest from reference TRBV30 and TRBJ1-4, the complete variable domain is SQTIHQWPATLVQPVGSPLSLECTVEGTSNPNLYWYRQAAGRGLQLLFYSVGIGQISSEVPQNLSASRPQDRQFILSSKKLLLSDSGFYLCAWTPGQGASNEKLFFGSGTQLSVL.

The chain has TRBV28 and TRBJ2-2, with 9 bases fitting TRBD2. Germline loops: CDR1 MDHEN, CDR2 SYDVKM. This CDR3 is built from 14 residues. V shed 10 bases, J shed 3 bases, and the junction held 6 bases outside the gene matches. The DNA of the CDR3 is TGTGCCACGCTAGCGGGATCCTACACCGGGGAGCTGTTTTTT. It translates to CATLAGSYTGELFF.

V usage is TRBV24-1 and J usage is TRBJ2-1, with unresolved D. Trimming cost V 3 bases and J 13 bases, with 12 bases left between them. The CDR3 is 12 amino acids. Germline V gives CDR1 KGHDR, CDR2 SFDVKD. CDR3 sequence: CATSDPSAGQFF. The CDR3 region has the DNA TGTGCCACCAGTGATCCTTCCGCCGGTCAGTTCTTC.

This chain uses TRBV19 with TRBJ2-1; D is perhaps TRBD1 (6 bases). V was cut by 7 bases and J by 4 bases, with 11 bases left in between. The CDR3 is 13 residues long. Germline assignment: CDR1 LNHDA and CDR2 SQIVND (reference sequence). The DNA of the CDR3 is TGTGCCAGTACGGGTAGGGGGTACAATGAGCAGTTCTTC. This gives the protein CASTGRGYNEQFF.

This sequence joins TRBV30 and TRBJ2-7; 7 nucleotides line up with TRBD1. Losses at the gene ends were 3 bases for V and 0 bases for J; bases not matched to a gene: 5. The germline V gene encodes CDR1 GTSNPN and CDR2 SVGIG (reference sequence). The CDR3 is 14 amino acids. The chain's CDR3 is CAWSRAGGSYEQYF. The CDR3 DNA is TGTGCCTGGAGCCGGGCAGGGGGCTCCTACGAGCAGTACTTC. The entire variable domain, with the rest obtained from reference TRBV30 and TRBJ2-7, is as follows: SQTIHQWPATLVQPVGSPLSLECTVEGTSNPNLYWYRQAAGRGLQLLFYSVGIGQISSEVPQNLSASRPQDRQFILSSKKLLLSDSGFYLCAWSRAGGSYEQYFGPGTRLTVT.